This TCR beta chain emerged from a study of blood T cell repertoires in COVID-19. Study details: The analysed material was cDNA or gDNA that came from T cells, B-cell-depleted T cells, or PBMCs.

Sequencing was performed with immunoSEQ multiplex PCR; in TCRdb, only in-frame clones are kept and a portion is missing. Here the sample spans 120,000 or so clones, about four fifths being singletons. The sequence came from a young man with COVID-19, enrolled during active disease. The specimen sequenced was peripheral blood.

The CDR3 DNA reads as TGTGCCAGCTCACCATCGACCCGGGGGAGTGGCTACACCTTC. It is translated as CASSPSTRGSGYTF. The chain links TRBV18 to TRBJ1-2, with a weak D call TRBD1 (5 bases). Germline CDR1 is KGHSH and CDR2 is LQKENI. The length of the CDR3 is 14 residues. Trimming removed 2 bases at V and 7 bases at J, with 14 bases between.